One sample yielded the 20 T cell receptor beta chains listed below, sequenced in a study of PD-1 blockade in classical Hodgkin lymphoma. After autologous stem cell transplantation all patients relapsed, and prior brentuximab vedotin exposure differed between cohorts. Some clones are missing from TCRdb's copy, which holds only in-frame ones; the method was immunoSEQ multiplex PCR. The profile shows about 54,000 clones, less than 95% of them singletons. The sample here was peripheral blood mononuclear cells (PBMCs), taken before the second cycle of nivolumab. The receptor source for this set is a human donor with classical Hodgkin lymphoma.

This chain links TRBV2 with TRBJ2-6; 10 nucleotides agree with TRBD1. V was clipped by 3 bases and J by 0 bases; unmatched bases: 11. The CDR3 has 20 residues. Looked up from germline, CDR1 is SNHLY and CDR2 is FYNNEI. The CDR3 here is CASSDREGQGISSGANVLTF. CDR3 nucleotide sequence: TGTGCCAGCAGTGATAGGGAGGGACAGGGGATCAGCTCTGGGGCCAACGTCCTGACTTTC.

The chain's CDR3 is CASSGAGADTQYF. CDR3 coding DNA: TGTGCCAGCAGCGGGGCGGGGGCAGATACGCAGTATTTT. The genes are TRBV7-9 and TRBJ2-3; TRBD2 matches at 7 bases. Germline CDR1 and CDR2: SEHNR and FQNEAQ (reference sequence). This CDR3 comprises 13 residues. J lost 4 bases, V lost 5 bases, and 3 bases had no gene match.

The gene calls are TRBV4-2 and TRBJ2-7; D gene uncertain. CDR1 and CDR2 from the germline V gene are LGHNA and YNFKEQ. There are 13 residues in the CDR3. The V gene lost 0 bases and the J gene lost 4 bases, with 7 bases spanning the gap. CDR3 sequence: CASSQDGGYEQYF. The CDR3 nucleotides are TGTGCCAGCAGCCAAGATGGCGGATACGAGCAGTACTTC.

Concerning this clone itself: Germline is not matched at one junction end, which may reflect a read error. The J gene is TRBJ2-3, the V gene TRBV5-1; 12 bases align to TRBD2. The CDR3 spans 16 residues. Per germline, CDR1 SGHRS and CDR2 YFSETQ. CDR3 amino acids: CASSLATSGGTDTQYF. The CDR3 DNA is TGCGCCAGCAGCCTGGCGACTAGCGGGGGCACGGATACGCAGTATTTT.

This chain joins TRBV19 and TRBJ2-7; D might be TRBD2 (6 bases). CDR1 LNHDA and CDR2 SQIVND come from the germline V gene (reference sequence). The ends were cut back, 3 bases at V and 1 base at J, with 16 bases in the middle. CDR3 length: 16 residues. This chain's CDR3 is CASSMRGRTKSYEQYF. The CDR3 region has the DNA TGTGCCAGTAGTATGAGGGGACGGACTAAGTCCTACGAGCAGTACTTC.

The chain links TRBV5-4 to TRBJ1-4; no clear D gene. This CDR3 is 15 amino acids long. With 4 bases removed from V and 4 bases from J, the gap between germline ends came to 14 bases. Germline V CDR1 and CDR2: SGHNT, YYREEE (reference sequence). CDR3 nucleotides: TGTGCCAGCAGCACTTGGTCCGAGGGTAATGAAAAACTGTTTTTT. This sequence encodes CASSTWSEGNEKLFF.

The V call is TRBV6-5, the J call TRBJ2-5, with D tentatively TRBD1 (6 bases). CDR3 size: 15 residues. The germline V and J ends were trimmed by 0 bases and 5 bases, with 13 bases remaining between them. The germline V gene encodes CDR1 MNHEY and CDR2 SVGAGI. The CDR3 region has the DNA TGTGCCAGCAGTTACTCTGGGGGCTCGGGGGAGACCCAGTACTTC. It specifies CASSYSGGSGETQYF.

In this sample, this clone turned up a few times. The chain combines TRBV9 with TRBJ2-1; 8 bases map to TRBD2. The CDR3 consists of 17 residues. Germline loops: CDR1 SGDLS, CDR2 YYNGEE. J gave up 4 bases and V 4 bases, and 13 bases lay outside the gene matches. This chain's CDR3 is CASSPQGELAEYNEQFF. CDR3 in DNA: TGTGCCAGCAGCCCCCAAGGTGAACTAGCGGAATACAATGAGCAGTTCTTC.

CDR3 protein: CASTATRDTQYF. In DNA, the CDR3 is TGTGCCAGCACCGCGACTAGGGATACGCAGTATTTT. The V and J genes are TRBV28 and TRBJ2-3; a possible D gene is TRBD2 (6 bases). The CDR3 consists of 12 residues. Looked up from germline, CDR1 is MDHEN and CDR2 is SYDVKM. V was shortened by 7 bases and J by 6 bases, with 11 bases between the two germline ends.

This clone was observed once. The chain links TRBV7-9 to TRBJ1-2; 8 bases line up with TRBD1. The CDR3 is 17 amino acids. J was trimmed by 2 bases and V by 0 bases; bases with no gene match: 8. Germline V gene lookup returns CDR1 SEHNR and CDR2 FQNEAQ (reference sequence). The CDR3 loop is CASSLASRRQGNYGYTF. The CDR3 region has the DNA TGTGCCAGCAGCTTAGCGTCCAGGCGACAGGGGAACTATGGCTACACCTTC.

Here the CDR3 DNA reads TGTGCCAGCAGTTATGGGGGGGACAATGAGCAGTTCTTC. Its translation: CASSYGGDNEQFF. The V gene is TRBV6-5, the J gene TRBJ2-1; 7 bases match TRBD2. The length of the CDR3 is 13 residues. The germline V gene has CDR1 MNHEY and CDR2 SVGAGI. The J segment lost 5 bases and the V segment lost 3 bases, leaving 1 base of the junction unmatched.

J is TRBJ1-5 and V is TRBV27; the D gene is possibly TRBD1 (6 bases). CDR1 and CDR2 (germline): MNHEY, SMNVEV (reference sequence). There are 15 residues in the CDR3. Trimming cost V 10 bases and J 1 base, with 17 bases left between them. CDR3 amino acids: CATSFGGASNQPQHF. For the CDR3, the DNA is TGTGCCACCTCTTTTGGGGGGGCCAGCAATCAGCCCCAGCATTTT.

The V call is TRBV9, the J call TRBJ2-2; D is perhaps TRBD1 (5 bases). The CDR3 runs to 13 residues. V was shortened by 4 bases and J by 5 bases, with 9 bases between the two germline ends. Per germline, CDR1 SGDLS and CDR2 YYNGEE. CDR3 amino acids: CASSLGVTGELFF. CDR3 nucleotide sequence: TGTGCCAGCAGCTTAGGGGTAACCGGGGAGCTGTTTTTT.

The gene calls are TRBV2 and TRBJ1-1; unclear D gene. Germline loops: CDR1 SNHLY, CDR2 FYNNEI. The CDR3 consists of 15 residues. V shed 2 bases and J shed 3 bases, with 13 bases lying between them. CDR3 in DNA: TGTGCCAGCAGTGAACTTTGGGGATTCGACACTGAAGCTTTCTTT. The encoded protein is CASSELWGFDTEAFF.

This sequence joins TRBV14 and TRBJ1-5, with D possibly matching TRBD1 (6 bases). The CDR3 totals 17 residues. Germline V gene sequence: CDR1 SGHDN, CDR2 FVKESK. Trimming took 0 bases from V and 0 from J, leaving 12 bases between them. The CDR3 sequence: CASSQDRGGHSNQPQHF. The CDR3 DNA reads as TGTGCCAGCAGCCAAGACAGGGGAGGACATAGCAATCAGCCCCAGCATTTT.

The V and J genes are TRBV2 and TRBJ1-2, with D possibly matching TRBD1 (5 bases). Per germline, CDR1 SNHLY and CDR2 FYNNEI. Deletions cut 1 base from V and 8 bases from J, with 14 bases between. CDR3 length: 14 residues. The CDR3 DNA reads as TGTGCCAGCAGTGAAGTCGGGGGAGGGAACGGCTACACCTTC. This codes for CASSEVGGGNGYTF.

This chain connects TRBV7-3 to TRBJ2-1, with 7 nucleotides matching TRBD2. The CDR3 runs to 16 residues. The V and J ends lost 4 bases and 7 bases, in that order; junction bases with no gene match: 13. In germline, CDR1 is SGHTA, CDR2 FQGTGA. The DNA of the CDR3 is TGTGCCAGCAGCTCGTATAAAACGGGGGGTATGAATGAGCAGTTCTTC. It yields the protein CASSSYKTGGMNEQFF.

The rearrangement uses TRBV13 and TRBJ1-6; D uncertain. Trimming left V 5 bases short and J 10 bases short, with 9 bases between. The V gene's germline CDR1 is PRHDT and CDR2 FYEKMQ (reference sequence). CDR3 length: 12 residues. The CDR3 is CASSPGLSPLHF. CDR3 nucleotide sequence: TGTGCCAGCAGCCCCGGGCTGTCACCCCTCCACTTT.

The chain carries TRBV6-6 and TRBJ2-5; D unresolved. Germline V CDR1 and CDR2: MNHNY, SVGAGI (reference sequence). V lost 0 bases, J lost 3 bases, and 11 bases lay in between. This CDR3 has 15 amino acids. The CDR3 spells CASSYSFRSEETQYF. The CDR3 DNA is TGTGCCAGCAGTTACTCGTTCCGCTCAGAAGAGACCCAGTACTTC.

The rearrangement joins TRBV19 to TRBJ1-5, with D unresolved. Trimming took 3 bases from V and 0 from J, leaving 9 bases between them. CDR3 length: 15 residues. Germline V gives CDR1 LNHDA, CDR2 SQIVND (reference sequence). CDR3 sequence reads: CASSMGRDSNQPQHF. CDR3 DNA sequence: TGTGCCAGTAGTATGGGGAGAGATAGCAATCAGCCCCAGCATTTT.